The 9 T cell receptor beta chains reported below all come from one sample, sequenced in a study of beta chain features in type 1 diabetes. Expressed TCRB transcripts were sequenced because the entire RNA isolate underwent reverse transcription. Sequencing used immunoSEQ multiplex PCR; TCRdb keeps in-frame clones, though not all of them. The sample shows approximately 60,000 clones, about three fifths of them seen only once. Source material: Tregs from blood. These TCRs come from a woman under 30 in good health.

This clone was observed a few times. Written as DNA, the CDR3 is TGTGCCAGTAGTATTCCTGGTGGGGCAGGGGAGCTGTTTTTT. This sequence encodes CASSIPGGAGELFF. The chain joins TRBV19 to TRBJ2-2; the D gene is possibly TRBD1 (5 bases). V was pared by 3 bases and J by 8 bases, with 13 bases between. CDR3 length: 14 residues. The V gene's germline CDR1 is LNHDA and CDR2 SQIVND (reference sequence).

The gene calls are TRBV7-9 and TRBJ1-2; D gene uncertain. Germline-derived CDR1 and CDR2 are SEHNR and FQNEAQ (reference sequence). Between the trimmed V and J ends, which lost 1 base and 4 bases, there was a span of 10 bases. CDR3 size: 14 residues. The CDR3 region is CASSLEWGAYGYTF. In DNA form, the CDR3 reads TGTGCCAGCAGCTTAGAATGGGGAGCCTATGGCTACACCTTC.

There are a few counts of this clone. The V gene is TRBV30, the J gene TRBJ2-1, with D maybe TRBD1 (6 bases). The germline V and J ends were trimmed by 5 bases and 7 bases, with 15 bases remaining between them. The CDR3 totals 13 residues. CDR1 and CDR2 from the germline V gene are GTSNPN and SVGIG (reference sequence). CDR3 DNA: TGTGCCTGGGGTACAGGGATCTCTAATGAGCAGTTCTTC. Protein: CAWGTGISNEQFF.

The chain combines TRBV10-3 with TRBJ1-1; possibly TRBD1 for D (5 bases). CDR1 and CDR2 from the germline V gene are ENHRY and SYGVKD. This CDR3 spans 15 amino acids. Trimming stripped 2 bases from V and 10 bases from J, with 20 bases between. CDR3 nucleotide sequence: TGTGCCATCAGTGAGAGGATGTTGGCAGGGATGGGAGCTTTCTTT. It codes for CAISERMLAGMGAFF.

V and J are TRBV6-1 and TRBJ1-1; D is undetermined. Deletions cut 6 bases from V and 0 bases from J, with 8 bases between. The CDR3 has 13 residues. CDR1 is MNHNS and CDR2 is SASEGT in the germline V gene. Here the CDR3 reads CASRAVLNTEAFF. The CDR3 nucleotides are TGTGCCAGCAGGGCAGTGCTGAACACTGAAGCTTTCTTT.

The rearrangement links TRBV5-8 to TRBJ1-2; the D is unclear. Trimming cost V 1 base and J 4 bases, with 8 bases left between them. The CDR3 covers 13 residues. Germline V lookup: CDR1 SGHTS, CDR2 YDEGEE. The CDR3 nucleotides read TGTGCCAGCAGCTTGCAACCGAGCTATGGCTACACCTTC. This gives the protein CASSLQPSYGYTF.

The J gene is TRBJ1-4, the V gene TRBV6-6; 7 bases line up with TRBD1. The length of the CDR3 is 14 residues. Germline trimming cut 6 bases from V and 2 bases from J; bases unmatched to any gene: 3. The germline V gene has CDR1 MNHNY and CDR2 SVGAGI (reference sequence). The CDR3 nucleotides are TGTGCCAGCAGCGAAGGGGGCACTAATGAAAAACTGTTTTTT. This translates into CASSEGGTNEKLFF.

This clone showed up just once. CDR3 in amino acids: CASSPAGSYYGYTF. The CDR3 bases are TGTGCCAGCAGCCCAGCCGGGAGCTACTATGGCTACACCTTC. The chain recombines TRBV11-2 with TRBJ1-2, with D uncertain. There are 14 residues in the CDR3. From germline, CDR1 is SGHAT and CDR2 FQNNGV. Trimming removed 5 bases at V and 3 bases at J, with 13 bases between.

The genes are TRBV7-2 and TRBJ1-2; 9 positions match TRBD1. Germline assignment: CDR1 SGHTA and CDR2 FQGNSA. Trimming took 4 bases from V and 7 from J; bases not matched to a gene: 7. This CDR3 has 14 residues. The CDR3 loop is CASSSGQGHSGYTF. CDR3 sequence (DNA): TGTGCCAGCAGCTCGGGACAGGGCCACAGTGGCTACACCTTC. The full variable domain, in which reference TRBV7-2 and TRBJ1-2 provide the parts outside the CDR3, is GAGVSQSPSNKVTEKGKDVELRCDPISGHTALYWYRQSLGQGLEFLIYFQGNSAPDKSGLPSDRFSAERTGGSVSTLTIQRTQQEDSAVYLCASSSGQGHSGYTFGSGTRLTVV.